This TCR beta chain was identified during a study of blood T cell repertoires in COVID-19. The sample holds one count of this clone. This CDR3 has 14 amino acids. Germline V gene lookup returns CDR1 MNHEY and CDR2 SVGEGT. V shed 0 bases and J 3 bases; nucleotides not matched to a gene: 0. Original handling: Researchers report that nucleated cell counts were estimated from reference gene primer amplification. The data were produced by immunoSEQ multiplex PCR, yet TCRdb's version contains in-frame clones alone and is incomplete. V and J calls plus clone size are reproduced from that table; the DNA served to infer D and trimming. Among over 250,000 clones listed, roughly 88% were seen once.

The chain joins TRBV6-2 or TRBV6-3 to TRBJ2-3; TRBD2 matches 7 bases. The source is a woman aged 70-85 years with COVID-19, enrolled during active disease. Sequencing was carried out using peripheral blood. The chain's CDR3 is CASSYSRGTDTQYF. The CDR3 DNA sequence: TGTGCCAGCAGTTACTCGCGGGGGACAGATACGCAGTATTTT.